The 25 T cell receptor beta chains reported below all come from one sample, sequenced in a study of T cells in Graves' hyperthyroidism and ophthalmopathy (dated by TCRdb to about 2019). To prepare the library, multiplex PCR was applied. The listed sequencing device is Illumina HiSeq 2000. TCR beta CDR3 regions were amplified from RNA transcripts. The first round of RT-PCR for the TCR CDR3 was performed with the HTBI primer set and the Qiagen OneStep RT-PCR kit. In TCRdb, the public reads were trimmed at Q25 with fastp and aligned with MiXCR, with productive beta chains retained. CDR3 protein duplicates are merged, each entry listing the most common genes and DNA. The sample records over 120,000 distinct CDR3 sequences, over 20% of which are singletons. 60% to 80% of the sample is held by the ten biggest clonotypes. Sequenced input: blood. Receptor source: a woman between 45 and 60 years old with Graves' hyperthyroidism that later progressed to Graves' ophthalmopathy.

This clonotype occurred a few times. The rearrangement uses TRBV9 and TRBJ1-3, with D possibly matching TRBD1 (5 bases). Trimming took off 4 bases at V and 0 bases at J, with 17 bases between the two ends. This CDR3 is built from 17 residues. The V gene's germline CDR1 is SGDLS and CDR2 YYNGEE. The CDR3 region is CASSPRDGRSSGNTIYF. CDR3 DNA sequence: TGTGCCAGCAGCCCCCGGGACGGGAGAAGCTCTGGAAACACCATATATTTT.

This clonotype was counted many times. The V and J genes are TRBV11-2 and TRBJ2-2, with 9 bases that match TRBD1. CDR1 and CDR2 from the germline V gene are SGHAT and FQNNGV. The CDR3 is made up of 18 amino acids. The V gene end was trimmed by 5 bases and the J gene end by 1 base; junction bases not matched to a gene: 11. The CDR3 loop reads CASSIRPTGGGNTGELFF. The CDR3 DNA reads TGTGCCAGCAGCATCAGACCCACAGGGGGCGGGAACACCGGGGAGCTGTTTTTT.

The rearrangement links TRBV20-1 to TRBJ2-1; 8 positions agree with TRBD1. Per germline, CDR1 DFQATT and CDR2 SNEGSKA (reference sequence). J lost 5 bases, V lost 3 bases, and 6 bases had no gene match. The CDR3 runs 14 residues. The CDR3 DNA reads TGCAGTGCTAGTAGGACAGGGCCGCACAATGAGCAGTTCTTC. This translates into CSASRTGPHNEQFF.

This clonotype was recorded many times. The CDR3 here is CASSSSGTSKGEQFF. Written as DNA, the CDR3 is TGTGCCAGTAGCTCCTCCGGGACTAGCAAAGGAGAGCAGTTCTTC. The gene calls are TRBV19 and TRBJ2-1; 9 nucleotides line up with TRBD2. Germline V gene data show CDR1 as LNHDA and CDR2 as SQIVND (reference sequence). CDR3 size: 15 residues. With 6 bases clipped from V and 10 bases from J, the junction kept 13 bases outside the gene matches.

This clonotype has ten or more counts. The chain combines TRBV18 with TRBJ2-1; TRBD2 is a possible D gene (5 bases). Per the germline V gene, CDR1 is KGHSH and CDR2 is LQKENI. This CDR3 region has 15 residues. V was trimmed by 3 bases and J by 5 bases, leaving 14 bases between them. The CDR3 coding sequence is TGTGCCAGCTCACCCTGGCGGGTAGTAGACAATGAGCAGTTCTTC. This codes for CASSPWRVVDNEQFF.

This clonotype was detected ten times or more. The gene calls are TRBV11-3 and TRBJ1-1; D gene uncertain. V was shortened by 5 bases and J by 2 bases, with 12 bases between the two germline ends. The germline V gene has CDR1 SGHNT and CDR2 YENEEA. CDR3 length: 14 residues. The CDR3 region is CASSPYEGNTEAFF. The DNA for the CDR3 is TGTGCCAGCAGCCCCTATGAGGGAAACACTGAAGCTTTCTTT.

The genes are TRBV10-1 and TRBJ2-2; weak D call: TRBD1 (6 bases). V was cut by 6 bases and J by 2 bases, with 10 bases left in between. CDR1 and CDR2 (germline): WNHNN, SYGVQD (reference sequence). The CDR3 runs to 14 residues. CDR3 in amino acids: CASRTGINTGELFF. CDR3 sequence (DNA): TGCGCCAGCAGAACAGGGATCAACACCGGGGAGCTGTTTTTT.

This clonotype was recorded at least ten times. V and J are TRBV18 and TRBJ2-7; a weak D match, TRBD2 (5 bases). Trimming pared 4 bases from V and 7 bases from J, leaving 8 bases between. CDR1 is KGHSH and CDR2 is LQKENI in the germline V gene. There are 11 residues in the CDR3. The CDR3 DNA reads TGTGCCAGCTCACTACCGGGGGAGCAGTACTTC. Residues: CASSLPGEQYF.

For this clonotype: Given a much more abundant clone one base away, this may be a read error. The CDR3 loop is CSGGVAGAPYNEQYF. The CDR3 DNA reads as TGCAGTGGCGGTGTTGCGGGAGCCCCCTACAATGAGCAGTACTTC. The chain employs TRBV20-1 and TRBJ2-1, with 7 bases identical to TRBD2. The J call may not be correct, given that the DNA end is closer to TRBJ2-7. The CDR3 length is 15 residues. The germline gives CDR1 DFQATT, CDR2 SNEGSKA (reference sequence).

The chain couples TRBV20-1 to TRBJ1-1; 8 bases align to TRBD1. V was pared by 3 bases and J by 4 bases, with 7 bases of the junction left unmatched. Germline V gene sequence: CDR1 DFQATT, CDR2 SNEGSKA (reference sequence). The CDR3 is 14 amino acids. CDR3 sequence reads: CSARWTGRPTEAFF. For the CDR3, the DNA is TGCAGTGCTAGGTGGACAGGGAGGCCCACTGAAGCTTTCTTT.

This clonotype was counted many times. V and J are TRBV18 and TRBJ1-5; weak D call: TRBD1 (6 bases). CDR1 is KGHSH and CDR2 is LQKENI in the germline V gene. Trimming took off 6 bases at V and 0 bases at J, with 12 bases between the two ends. The CDR3 extends over 15 amino acids. The CDR3 loop is CASSQDRNSNQPQHF. Written as DNA, the CDR3 is TGTGCCAGCTCGCAGGACAGAAATAGCAATCAGCCCCAGCATTTT.

On this clonotype itself: A much larger clone lies one base from this, so it may be a read error. V gene TRBV5-1 combines with J gene TRBJ2-7; 9 nucleotides agree with TRBD1. The CDR3 spans 16 residues. The germline V gene has CDR1 SGHRS and CDR2 YFSETQ. CDR3 amino acids: CVSSLGTGIQTYEQYF. The CDR3 DNA is TGCGTCAGCAGCTTGGGGACAGGGATCCAAACCTACGAGCAGTACTTC.

Turning to this clonotype: A much larger clone differs from this one at a single base, so this may be a read error. The chain links TRBV30 to TRBJ2-3; the D is unclear. CDR3 size: 13 residues. Germline CDR1 reads GTSNPN; CDR2 reads SVGIG (reference sequence). V lost 5 bases to trimming and J lost 5 bases, with 14 bases between them. The CDR3: CAWAPVPRDTQYF. For the CDR3, the DNA is TGTGCCTGGGCGCCAGTCCCTAGAGATACGCAGTATTTT.

This clonotype was seen at least ten times. The chain carries TRBV7-3 and TRBJ2-2; no firm D call. Germline V gene sequence: CDR1 SGHTA, CDR2 FQGTGA. Trimming stripped 5 bases from V and 7 bases from J, with 11 bases between. The CDR3 extends over 13 amino acids. The chain's CDR3 is CASSLDGGGELFF. CDR3 sequence (DNA): TGTGCCAGCAGCCTCGACGGCGGCGGGGAGCTGTTTTTT.

The CDR3 nucleotides read TGCAGTGCTAGAGTAACGTTATATGAGGGACTAGCGAACACCGGGGAGCTGTTTTTT. This translates into CSARVTLYEGLANTGELFF. The genes are TRBV20-1 and TRBJ2-2, with 8 bases fitting TRBD2. J was trimmed by 0 bases and V by 1 base; bases with no gene match: 13. Germline V lookup: CDR1 DFQATT, CDR2 SNEGSKA (reference sequence). The length of the CDR3 is 19 residues.

This clonotype showed up many times. V gene TRBV28 combines with J gene TRBJ2-5, with D tentatively TRBD2 (6 bases). The germline CDR1 and CDR2 sequences are MDHEN and SYDVKM. This CDR3 is 15 amino acids long. V dropped 2 bases and J dropped 2 bases, with 12 bases sitting between them. The CDR3 reads CASSLAGKTQETQYF. CDR3 in DNA: TGTGCCAGCAGTTTAGCGGGAAAGACACAAGAGACCCAGTACTTC.

The V call is TRBV19, the J call TRBJ2-2, with 9 positions matching TRBD2. V gave up 11 bases and J gave up 2 bases; unmatched junction bases: 6. The germline CDR1 and CDR2 sequences are LNHDA and SQIVND (reference sequence). The CDR3 length is 14 residues. The DNA for the CDR3 is TGTGCCGCTCGGACTAGCGATAACACCGGGGAGCTGTTTTTT. It specifies CAARTSDNTGELFF.

The chain combines TRBV10-3 with TRBJ1-2, with 7 bases fitting TRBD1. The junction had 9 bases not matched to a gene; V was cut back by 0 bases and J by 8 bases. The CDR3 spans 15 residues. Germline values: CDR1 ENHRY, CDR2 SYGVKD. The CDR3 nucleotides read TGTGCCATCAGTGAGTCCCTGACAGGGCGGGGCGGCTACACCTTC. Amino acid sequence: CAISESLTGRGGYTF.

This clonotype was seen only a few times. The rearrangement links TRBV6-1 to TRBJ2-2, with D hard to call. This CDR3 has 14 residues. Germline loops: CDR1 MNHNS, CDR2 SASEGT. The V end was cut by 3 bases, the J end by 6 bases, with 11 bases between. CDR3 protein: CASSENWFPGELFF. DNA for the CDR3: TGTGCCAGCAGTGAGAACTGGTTCCCCGGGGAGCTGTTTTTT.

This clonotype was seen ten or more times. The rearrangement joins TRBV3-1 to TRBJ1-4, with D perhaps matching TRBD1 (5 bases). The CDR3 totals 14 residues. Trimming removed 3 bases at V and 2 bases at J, with 7 bases between. Germline V lookup: CDR1 LGHDT, CDR2 YNNKEL (reference sequence). The CDR3 DNA follows: TGTGCCAGCAGCCACGGGGGGACTAATGAAAAACTGTTTTTT. It specifies CASSHGGTNEKLFF.

This clonotype was seen repeatedly, ten times or more. The V gene is TRBV29-1, the J gene TRBJ2-3, with 7 bases aligning to TRBD2. V gave up 4 bases and J gave up 4 bases; unmatched junction bases: 8. Germline CDR1 SQVTM, CDR2 ANQGSEA. The CDR3 totals 14 residues. CDR3 protein: CSVGLWGGADTQYF. DNA for the CDR3: TGCAGCGTTGGGTTATGGGGAGGGGCAGATACGCAGTATTTT.

This chain connects TRBV3-1 to TRBJ1-6; 8 bases fit TRBD1. J gave up 7 bases and V 6 bases, and 5 bases lay outside the gene matches. Germline CDR1 LGHDT, CDR2 YNNKEL (reference sequence). This CDR3 has 14 residues. The CDR3 spells CASRGTGPNSPLHF. CDR3 coding DNA: TGTGCCAGCAGAGGGACAGGACCCAATTCACCCCTCCACTTT.

V and J are TRBV29-1 and TRBJ2-7; tentatively, D is TRBD1 (6 bases). The CDR3 is 13 residues long. The V end lost 3 bases, the J end lost 2 bases, and 11 bases lay between the germline ends. The germline CDR1 and CDR2 sequences are SQVTM and ANQGSEA. CDR3 protein: CSVEDSTTYEQYF. Here the CDR3 DNA reads TGCAGCGTTGAGGACAGCACAACCTACGAGCAGTACTTC.

The J gene is TRBJ1-1, the V gene TRBV7-2, with no clear D. The length of the CDR3 is 12 residues. The V gene's germline CDR1 is SGHTA and CDR2 FQGNSA. Trimming shortened V by 1 base and J by 7 bases, and 7 bases separated the two germline ends. The CDR3 DNA sequence: TGTGCCAGCAGCTTAGGGTTAGTTGAAGCTTTCTTT. The encoded protein is CASSLGLVEAFF.

This clonotype showed up just a few times. The rearrangement joins TRBV25-1 to TRBJ2-2, with D hard to call. Trimming stripped 3 bases from V and 0 bases from J, with 8 bases between. Germline V gene lookup returns CDR1 MGHDK and CDR2 SYGVNS. The CDR3 covers 15 residues. The CDR3 sequence: CASSDPVTNTGELFF. Here the CDR3 DNA reads TGTGCCAGCAGTGATCCGGTAACGAACACCGGGGAGCTGTTTTTT. Using reference TRBV25-1 and TRBJ2-2 for the parts outside the CDR3, the full variable domain is EADIYQTPRYLVIGTGKKITLECSQTMGHDKMYWYQQDPGMELHLIHYSYGVNSTEKGDLSSESTVSRIRTEHFPLTLESARPSHTSQYLCASSDPVTNTGELFFGEGSRLTVL.